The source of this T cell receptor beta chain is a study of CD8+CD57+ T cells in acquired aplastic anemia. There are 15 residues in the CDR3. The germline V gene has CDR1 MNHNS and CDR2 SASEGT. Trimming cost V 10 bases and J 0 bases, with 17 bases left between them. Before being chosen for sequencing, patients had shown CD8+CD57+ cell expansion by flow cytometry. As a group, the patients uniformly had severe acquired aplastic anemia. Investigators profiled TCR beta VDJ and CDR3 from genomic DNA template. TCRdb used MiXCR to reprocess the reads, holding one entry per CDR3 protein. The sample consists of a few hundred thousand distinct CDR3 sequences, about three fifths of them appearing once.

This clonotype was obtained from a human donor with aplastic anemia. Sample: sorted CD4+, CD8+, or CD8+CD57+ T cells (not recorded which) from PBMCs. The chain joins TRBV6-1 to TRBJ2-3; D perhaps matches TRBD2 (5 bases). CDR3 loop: CATAGWRTSTDTQYF. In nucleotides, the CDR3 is TGTGCCACGGCCGGGTGGAGGACTAGCACAGATACGCAGTATTTT.